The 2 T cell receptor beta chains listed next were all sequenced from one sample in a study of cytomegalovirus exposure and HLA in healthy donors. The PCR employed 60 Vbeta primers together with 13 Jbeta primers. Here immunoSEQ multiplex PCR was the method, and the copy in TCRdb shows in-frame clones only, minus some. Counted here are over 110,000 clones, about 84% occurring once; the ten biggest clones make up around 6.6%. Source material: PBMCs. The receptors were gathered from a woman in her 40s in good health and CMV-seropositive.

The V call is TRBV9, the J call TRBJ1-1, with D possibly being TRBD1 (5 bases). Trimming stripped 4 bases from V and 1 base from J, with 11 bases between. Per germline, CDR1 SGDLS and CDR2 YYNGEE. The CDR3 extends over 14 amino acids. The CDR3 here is CASSTATGNTEAFF. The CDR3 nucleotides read TGTGCCAGCAGCACCGCTACAGGGAACACTGAAGCTTTCTTT. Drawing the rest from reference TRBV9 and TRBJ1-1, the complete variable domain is DSGVTQTPKHLITATGQRVTLRCSPRSGDLSVYWYQQSLDQGLQFLIQYYNGEERAKGNILERFSAQQFPDLHSELNLSSLELGDSALYFCASSTATGNTEAFFGQGTRLTVV.

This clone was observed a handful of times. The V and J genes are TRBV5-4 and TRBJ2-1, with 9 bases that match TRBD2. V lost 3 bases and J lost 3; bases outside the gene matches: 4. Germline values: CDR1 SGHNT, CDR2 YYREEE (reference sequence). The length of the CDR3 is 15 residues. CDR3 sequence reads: CASSSSSGNYNEQFF. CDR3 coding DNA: TGTGCCAGCAGCTCGTCTAGCGGGAACTACAATGAGCAGTTCTTC.